The clone carrying this T cell receptor (beta chain) was seen at least ten times. TCRdb re-called the reads with MiXCR, one entry per CDR3 protein. The table shows 300,000 or so distinct CDR3 sequences, with approximately 8.9% occurring only once. Germline values: CDR1 MNHEY, CDR2 SVGEGT. The CDR3 spans 17 residues. The V gene lost 2 bases and the J gene lost 4 bases, with 17 bases spanning the gap. This sample stems from a study of T cell repertoires in cytomegalovirus infection. The wider study: Both a matching HLA type and CMV infection were indicated by public TCR beta signatures.

This receptor was taken from a human donor in good health (CMV status not recorded). Some clones in this sample may be carry-over from other donors' samples. The gene calls are TRBV6-2 or TRBV6-3 and TRBJ2-2, with no clear D. Material: PBMCs. CDR3 in amino acids: CASSYGFGGQLTGELFF. CDR3 coding DNA: TGTGCCAGCAGTTACGGGTTCGGCGGCCAGCTCACCGGGGAGCTGTTTTTT.